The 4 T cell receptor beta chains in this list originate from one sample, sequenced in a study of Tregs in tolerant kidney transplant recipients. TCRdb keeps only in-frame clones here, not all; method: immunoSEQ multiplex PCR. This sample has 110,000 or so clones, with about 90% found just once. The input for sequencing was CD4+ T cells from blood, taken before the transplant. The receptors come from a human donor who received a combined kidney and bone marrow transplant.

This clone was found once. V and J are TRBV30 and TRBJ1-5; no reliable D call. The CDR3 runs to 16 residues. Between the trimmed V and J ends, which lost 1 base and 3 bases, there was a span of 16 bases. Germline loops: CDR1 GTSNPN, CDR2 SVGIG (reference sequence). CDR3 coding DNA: TGTGCCTGGAGTGGAAAGGGAGGGCCATTCAATCAGCCCCAGCATTTT. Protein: CAWSGKGGPFNQPQHF.

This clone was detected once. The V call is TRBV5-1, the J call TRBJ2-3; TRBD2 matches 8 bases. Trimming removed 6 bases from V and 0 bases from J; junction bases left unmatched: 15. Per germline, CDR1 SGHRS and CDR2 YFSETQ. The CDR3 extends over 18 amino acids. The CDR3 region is CASMSAGASGFSTDTQYF. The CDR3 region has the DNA TGCGCCAGCATGTCCGCCGGGGCTAGCGGGTTTAGCACAGATACGCAGTATTTT.

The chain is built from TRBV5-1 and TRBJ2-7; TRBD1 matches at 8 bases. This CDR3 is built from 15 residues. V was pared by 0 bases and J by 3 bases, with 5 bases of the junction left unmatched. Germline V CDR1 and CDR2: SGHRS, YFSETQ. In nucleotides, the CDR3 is TGCGCCAGCAGCTTGGAAAGGACAGGGAACTACGAGCAGTACTTC. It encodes CASSLERTGNYEQYF.

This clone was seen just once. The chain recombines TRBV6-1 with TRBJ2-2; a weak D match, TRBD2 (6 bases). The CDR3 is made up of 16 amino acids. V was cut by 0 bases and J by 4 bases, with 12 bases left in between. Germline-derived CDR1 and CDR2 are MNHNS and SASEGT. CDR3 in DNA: TGTGCCAGCAGTGAAGCGAGGGTGGGGGGCACCGGGGAGCTGTTTTTT. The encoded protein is CASSEARVGGTGELFF.